The clone carrying this T cell receptor beta chain was seen a single time. Antigen: not known. The sample is drawn from a study of identical twins. Study-wide results and caveats: Out-of-frame TCR alpha sharing in monozygotic twins exceeded recombination model predictions. Fewer insertions were carried by abundant cord blood beta clonotypes, but none was seen in memory repertoires.

Donors were all healthy Caucasians. CDR3 length equals 16 residues. The ends were cut back, 5 bases at V and 0 bases at J, with 13 bases in the middle. Per the germline V gene, CDR1 is SEHNR and CDR2 is FQNEAQ (reference sequence). cDNA molecules carried unique molecular identifiers, and template switching added a universal primer site. Via MiXCR, TCRdb re-called the 5' RACE reads, giving one row per CDR3 protein. The data contain 300,000 to 350,000 distinct CDR3 sequences, around an eighth of them singletons. The same data also went into a second study, on yellow fever vaccine responses in identical twins.

The V and J genes are TRBV7-9 and TRBJ2-2; the D call may be TRBD1 or TRBD2 (5 bases each). Sequenced input: CD8+ T cells sorted from blood. The sequence was collected from a young woman in good health. The CDR3 nucleotides read TGTGCCAGCAGCCCGGCGGGCAGGGCGAACACCGGGGAGCTGTTTTTT. It yields the protein CASSPAGRANTGELFF.